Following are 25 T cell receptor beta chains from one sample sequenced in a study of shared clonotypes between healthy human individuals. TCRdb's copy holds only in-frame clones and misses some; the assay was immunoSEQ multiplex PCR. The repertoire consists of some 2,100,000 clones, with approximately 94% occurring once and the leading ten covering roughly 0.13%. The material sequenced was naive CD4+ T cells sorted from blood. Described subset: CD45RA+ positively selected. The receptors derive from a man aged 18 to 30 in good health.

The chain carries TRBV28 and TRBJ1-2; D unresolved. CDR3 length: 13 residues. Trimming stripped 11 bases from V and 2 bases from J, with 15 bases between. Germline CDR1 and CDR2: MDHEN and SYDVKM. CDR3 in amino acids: CAAVATLNYGYTF. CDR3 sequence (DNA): TGTGCCGCCGTGGCTACCCTAAACTATGGCTACACCTTC.

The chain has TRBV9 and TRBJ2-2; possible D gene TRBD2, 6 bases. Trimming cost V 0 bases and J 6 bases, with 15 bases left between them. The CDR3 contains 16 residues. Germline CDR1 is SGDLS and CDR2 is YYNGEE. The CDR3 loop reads CASSVATSQGPGELFF. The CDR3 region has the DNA TGTGCCAGCAGCGTAGCTACTAGCCAAGGCCCCGGGGAGCTGTTTTTT.

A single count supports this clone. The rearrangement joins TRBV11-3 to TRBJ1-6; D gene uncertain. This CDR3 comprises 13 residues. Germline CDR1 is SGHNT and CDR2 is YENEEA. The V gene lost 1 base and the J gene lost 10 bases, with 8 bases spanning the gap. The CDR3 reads CASSLGVGSPLHF. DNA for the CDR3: TGTGCCAGCAGCTTAGGGGTTGGATCACCCCTCCACTTT.

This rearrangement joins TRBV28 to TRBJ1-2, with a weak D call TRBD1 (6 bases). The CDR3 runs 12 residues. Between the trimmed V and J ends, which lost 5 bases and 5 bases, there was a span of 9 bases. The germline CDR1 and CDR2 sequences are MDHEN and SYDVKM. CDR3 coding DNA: TGTGCCAGCAGTGGGGGGCGGTATGGCTACACCTTC. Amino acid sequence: CASSGGRYGYTF.

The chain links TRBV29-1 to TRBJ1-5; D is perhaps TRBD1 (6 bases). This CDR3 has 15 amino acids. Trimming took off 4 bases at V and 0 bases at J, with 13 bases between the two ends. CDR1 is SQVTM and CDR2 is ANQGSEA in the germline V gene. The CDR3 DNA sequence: TGCAGCGTTGTGGGGGGGCGGGATAGCAATCAGCCCCAGCATTTT. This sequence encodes CSVVGGRDSNQPQHF. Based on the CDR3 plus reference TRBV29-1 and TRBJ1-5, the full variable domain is SAVISQKPSRDICQRGTSLTIQCQVDSQVTMMFWYRQQPGQSLTLIATANQGSEATYESGFVIDKFPISRPNLTFSTLTVSNMSPEDSSIYLCSVVGGRDSNQPQHFGDGTRLSIL.

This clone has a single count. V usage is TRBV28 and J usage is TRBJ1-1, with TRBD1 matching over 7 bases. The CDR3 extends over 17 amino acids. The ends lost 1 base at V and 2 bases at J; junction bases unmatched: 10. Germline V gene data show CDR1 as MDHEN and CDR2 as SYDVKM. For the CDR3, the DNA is TGTGCCAGCAGTTTATTCGTGCCGGGACAGCAAAACACTGAAGCTTTCTTT. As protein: CASSLFVPGQQNTEAFF.

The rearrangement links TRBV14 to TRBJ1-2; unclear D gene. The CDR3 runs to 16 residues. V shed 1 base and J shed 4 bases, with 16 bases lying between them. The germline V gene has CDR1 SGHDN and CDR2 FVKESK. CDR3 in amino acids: CASSQVRPGQAYGYTF. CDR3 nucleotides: TGTGCCAGCAGCCAAGTACGACCCGGGCAGGCCTATGGCTACACCTTC.

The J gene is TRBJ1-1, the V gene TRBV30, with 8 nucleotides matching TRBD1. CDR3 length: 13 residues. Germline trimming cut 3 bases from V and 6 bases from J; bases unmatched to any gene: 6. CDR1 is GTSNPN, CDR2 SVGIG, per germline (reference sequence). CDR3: CAWSPVQGAEAFF. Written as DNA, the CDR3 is TGTGCCTGGAGCCCGGTACAGGGGGCTGAAGCTTTCTTT.

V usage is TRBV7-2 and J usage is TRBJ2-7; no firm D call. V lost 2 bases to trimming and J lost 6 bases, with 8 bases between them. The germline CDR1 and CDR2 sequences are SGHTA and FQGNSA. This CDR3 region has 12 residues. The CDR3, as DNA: TGTGCCAGCAGCTTAAGTAGAAGCGAGCAGTACTTC. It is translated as CASSLSRSEQYF.

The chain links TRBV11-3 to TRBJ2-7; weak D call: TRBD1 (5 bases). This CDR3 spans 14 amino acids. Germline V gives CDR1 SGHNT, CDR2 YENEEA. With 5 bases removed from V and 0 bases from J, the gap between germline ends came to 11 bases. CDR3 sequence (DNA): TGTGCCAGCAGCCCCCCAGGGTCCTCCTACGAGCAGTACTTC. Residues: CASSPPGSSYEQYF.

The CDR3 region is CASSLAVSRVPSTEAFF. The CDR3 DNA is TGTGCCAGCAGCTTAGCCGTCAGTCGGGTCCCGAGCACTGAAGCTTTCTTT. The chain uses TRBV7-2 and TRBJ1-1, with D unresolved. V was trimmed by 0 bases and J by 4 bases, leaving 18 bases between them. There are 17 residues in the CDR3. From germline, CDR1 is SGHTA and CDR2 FQGNSA. The variable domain in full, completed from reference TRBV7-2 and TRBJ1-1, reads GAGVSQSPSNKVTEKGKDVELRCDPISGHTALYWYRQSLGQGLEFLIYFQGNSAPDKSGLPSDRFSAERTGGSVSTLTIQRTQQEDSAVYLCASSLAVSRVPSTEAFFGQGTRLTVV.

The CDR3 sequence: CASVASGTRTQYF. The CDR3 bases are TGTGCCAGCGTAGCTAGCGGGACCCGGACCCAGTACTTC. V gene TRBV27 combines with J gene TRBJ2-5; 9 bases align to TRBD2. Germline V gives CDR1 MNHEY, CDR2 SMNVEV (reference sequence). The CDR3 is 13 residues long. J gave up 7 bases and V 8 bases, and 8 bases lay outside the gene matches.

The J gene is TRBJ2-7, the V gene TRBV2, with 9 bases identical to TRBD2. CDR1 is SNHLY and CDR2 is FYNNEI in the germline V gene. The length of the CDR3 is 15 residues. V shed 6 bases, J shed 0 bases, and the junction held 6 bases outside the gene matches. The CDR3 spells CASSSLAGISYEQYF. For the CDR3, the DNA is TGTGCCAGCAGCAGCCTAGCGGGAATCTCCTACGAGCAGTACTTC.

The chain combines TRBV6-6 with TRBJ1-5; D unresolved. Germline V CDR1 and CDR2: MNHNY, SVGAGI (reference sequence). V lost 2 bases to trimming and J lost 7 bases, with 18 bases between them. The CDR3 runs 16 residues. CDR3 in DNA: TGTGCCAGCAGTTACGCCCCCGATGGACCCGGGCAGCCCCAGCATTTT. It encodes CASSYAPDGPGQPQHF.

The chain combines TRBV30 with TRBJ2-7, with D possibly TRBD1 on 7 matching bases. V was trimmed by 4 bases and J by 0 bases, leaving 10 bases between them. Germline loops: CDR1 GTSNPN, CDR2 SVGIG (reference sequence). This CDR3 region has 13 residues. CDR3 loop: CAWNRGLSYEQYF. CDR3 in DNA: TGTGCCTGGAACAGGGGACTCTCCTACGAGCAGTACTTC.

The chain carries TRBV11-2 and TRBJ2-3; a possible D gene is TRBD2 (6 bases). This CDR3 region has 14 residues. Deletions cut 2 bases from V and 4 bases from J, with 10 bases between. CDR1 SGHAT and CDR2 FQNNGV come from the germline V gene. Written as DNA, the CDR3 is TGTGCCAGCAGCTTAATAGGGAGGCCAGATACGCAGTATTTT. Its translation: CASSLIGRPDTQYF.

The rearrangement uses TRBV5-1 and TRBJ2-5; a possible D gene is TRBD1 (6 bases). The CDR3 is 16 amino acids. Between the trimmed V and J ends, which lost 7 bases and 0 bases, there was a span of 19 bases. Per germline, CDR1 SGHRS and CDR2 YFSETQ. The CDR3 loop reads CASGTDTQGNQETQYF. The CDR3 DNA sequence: TGCGCCAGCGGCACCGATACACAGGGTAACCAAGAGACCCAGTACTTC.

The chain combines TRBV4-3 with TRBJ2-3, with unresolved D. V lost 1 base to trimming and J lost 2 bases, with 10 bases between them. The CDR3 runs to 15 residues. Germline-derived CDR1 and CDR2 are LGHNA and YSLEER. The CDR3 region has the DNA TGCGCCAGCAGCCAAGTACAGCTTAACACAGATACGCAGTATTTT. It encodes CASSQVQLNTDTQYF.

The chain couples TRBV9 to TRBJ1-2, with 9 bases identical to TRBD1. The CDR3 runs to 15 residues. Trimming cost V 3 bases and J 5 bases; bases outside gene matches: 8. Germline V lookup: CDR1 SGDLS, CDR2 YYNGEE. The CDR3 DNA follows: TGTGCCAGCAGCGCCAGTGTGGGACAGGGATATGGCTACACCTTC. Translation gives CASSASVGQGYGYTF.

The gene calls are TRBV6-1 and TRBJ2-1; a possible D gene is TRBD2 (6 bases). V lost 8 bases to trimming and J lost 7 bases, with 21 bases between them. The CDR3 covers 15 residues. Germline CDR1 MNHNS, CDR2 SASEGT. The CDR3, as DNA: TGTGCCAGCTTCCAAGGGACTGCAGGTGGGAATGAGCAGTTCTTC. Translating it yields CASFQGTAGGNEQFF.

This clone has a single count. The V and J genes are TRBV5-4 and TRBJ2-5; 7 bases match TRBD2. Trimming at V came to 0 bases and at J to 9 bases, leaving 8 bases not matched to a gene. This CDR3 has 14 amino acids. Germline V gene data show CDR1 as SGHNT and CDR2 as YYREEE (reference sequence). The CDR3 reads CASSLDFVAGAQYF. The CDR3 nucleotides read TGTGCCAGCAGCTTGGATTTTGTCGCGGGGGCCCAGTACTTC. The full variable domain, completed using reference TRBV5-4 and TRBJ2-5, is ETGVTQSPTHLIKTRGQQVTLRCSSQSGHNTVSWYQQALGQGPQFIFQYYREEENGRGNFPPRFSGLQFPNYSSELNVNALELDDSALYLCASSLDFVAGAQYFGPGTRLLVL.

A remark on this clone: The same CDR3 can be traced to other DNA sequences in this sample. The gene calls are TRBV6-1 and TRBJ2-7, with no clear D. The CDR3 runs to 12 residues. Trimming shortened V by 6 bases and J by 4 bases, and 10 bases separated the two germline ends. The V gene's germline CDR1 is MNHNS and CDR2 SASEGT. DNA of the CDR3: TGTGCCAGCAGGGCGGACGGTTACGAGCAGTACTTC. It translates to CASRADGYEQYF.

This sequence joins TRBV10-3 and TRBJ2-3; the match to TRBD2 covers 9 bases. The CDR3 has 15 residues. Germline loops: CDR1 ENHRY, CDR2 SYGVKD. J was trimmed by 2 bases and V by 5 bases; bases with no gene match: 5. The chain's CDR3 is CAISSSGVPTDTQYF. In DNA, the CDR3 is TGTGCCATCAGTTCTAGCGGGGTGCCCACAGATACGCAGTATTTT.

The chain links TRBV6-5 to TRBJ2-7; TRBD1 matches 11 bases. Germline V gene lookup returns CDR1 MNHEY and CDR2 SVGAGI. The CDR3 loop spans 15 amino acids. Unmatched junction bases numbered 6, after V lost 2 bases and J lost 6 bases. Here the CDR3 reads CASSYAPGTGGEQYF. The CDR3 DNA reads TGTGCCAGCAGTTACGCGCCTGGGACAGGGGGCGAGCAGTACTTC.

The CDR3 DNA is TGTGCCAGCAGCCGTTGGGACACTGAAGCTTTCTTT. Translating it yields CASSRWDTEAFF. The rearrangement links TRBV7-9 to TRBJ1-1; D is uncertain. V was cut by 5 bases and J by 3 bases, with 7 bases left in between. CDR1 SEHNR and CDR2 FQNEAQ come from the germline V gene (reference sequence). The CDR3 consists of 12 residues.